This TCR beta chain comes out of a study of blood T cell repertoires in COVID-19. As for the study in general: Spain, Italy and the United States supplied samples that represented acute and convalescent COVID-19. Nucleic acid was either cDNA or gDNA, and it came from T cells, B-cell-depleted T cells, or PBMCs.

In the authors' workflow: Amplification of reference gene primers provided the estimated nucleated cell counts. This table comes from immunoSEQ multiplex PCR, and its TCRdb copy is limited to in-frame clones, with some not included. V and J calls and clone size come straight from that table; D and trimming were deduced from the DNA. The sample lists 140,000 or so clones, around 83% seen once, with 3.5% to 5% in the top ten. Sequencing was performed on peripheral blood. This receptor was obtained from a woman older than 75 with acute or convalescent COVID-19.

The CDR3 loop reads CASKPTGFNYGYTF. CDR3 sequence (DNA): TGTGCCAGCAAGCCGACAGGGTTTAACTATGGCTACACCTTC. The chain combines TRBV28 with TRBJ1-2; TRBD1 matches 7 bases. The CDR3 is 14 amino acids. J lost 1 base, V lost 7 bases, and 6 bases had no gene match. Germline V CDR1 and CDR2: MDHEN, SYDVKM.